These 27 T cell receptor beta chains originate from one sample sequenced in a study of cytomegalovirus exposure and HLA in healthy donors. The PCR contained 60 Vbeta and 13 Jbeta primers. Repertoires were generated with immunoSEQ multiplex PCR, while TCRdb's copy carries only in-frame clones and drops some. This sample yields more than 95,000 clones, of which 75% to 85% are seen a single time; 8.9% belongs to the top ten. The sequenced material came from PBMCs. Receptors were obtained from a man younger than 40 in good health and CMV-seropositive.

The chain uses TRBV9 and TRBJ1-2; unclear D gene. This CDR3 has 17 amino acids. Germline CDR1 and CDR2: SGDLS and YYNGEE. The V end was cut by 0 bases, the J end by 0 bases, with 15 bases between. As DNA, the CDR3 is TGTGCCAGCAGCGTAGGGGGTGGGGAGCTCTCTAACTATGGCTACACCTTC. Its translation: CASSVGGGELSNYGYTF. The complete variable domain, with remaining parts taken from reference TRBV9 and TRBJ1-2, reads DSGVTQTPKHLITATGQRVTLRCSPRSGDLSVYWYQQSLDQGLQFLIQYYNGEERAKGNILERFSAQQFPDLHSELNLSSLELGDSALYFCASSVGGGELSNYGYTFGSGTRLTVV.

The gene calls are TRBV19 and TRBJ1-1; 8 bases are a match to TRBD1. Trimming took 3 bases from V and 11 from J; bases not matched to a gene: 5. CDR1 LNHDA and CDR2 SQIVND come from the germline V gene (reference sequence). The CDR3 loop spans 12 amino acids. The CDR3 spells CASSMGQEGAFF. The CDR3 nucleotides read TGTGCCAGTAGTATGGGACAGGAGGGGGCTTTCTTT.

The chain couples TRBV12-5 to TRBJ1-2; no clear D gene. The germline CDR1 and CDR2 sequences are LGHNT and FRNRAP. The CDR3 runs to 18 residues. Trimming left V 0 bases short and J 0 bases short, with 17 bases between. The CDR3 is CASGLVPMWEVTNYGYTF. The CDR3 nucleotides are TGTGCTAGTGGTTTGGTACCCATGTGGGAGGTCACTAACTATGGCTACACCTTC.

This clone was counted a few times. The CDR3 DNA reads as TGTGCCAGCAGCTCCACAGGGTGGGGCACCGGGGAGCTGTTTTTT. Its protein is CASSSTGWGTGELFF. The V and J genes are TRBV7-2 and TRBJ2-2; possibly TRBD1 for D (6 bases). The CDR3 contains 15 residues. Trimming took 4 bases from V and 4 from J, leaving 13 bases between them. Germline-derived CDR1 and CDR2 are SGHTA and FQGNSA.

V usage is TRBV30 and J usage is TRBJ2-5; the D is unclear. The CDR3 contains 12 residues. Trimming left V 0 bases short and J 5 bases short, with 7 bases between. Germline CDR1 is GTSNPN and CDR2 is SVGIG (reference sequence). The CDR3 DNA reads TGTGCCTGGAGTGTACAGTCGGAGACCCAGTACTTC. It encodes CAWSVQSETQYF.

This clone was found a few times. The chain combines TRBV4-2 with TRBJ2-1; TRBD2 matches 10 bases. V shed 0 bases and J 12 bases; nucleotides not matched to a gene: 11. Germline V CDR1 and CDR2: LGHNA, YNFKEQ. The CDR3 runs 16 residues. The chain's CDR3 is CASSQDEQRGGRGQFF. In DNA, the CDR3 is TGTGCCAGCAGCCAAGATGAACAGCGGGGGGGTAGAGGGCAGTTCTTC.

The V and J genes are TRBV5-1 and TRBJ2-7, with TRBD1 matching 7 bases. Looked up from germline, CDR1 is SGHRS and CDR2 is YFSETQ. This CDR3 spans 13 amino acids. Trimming at V came to 4 bases and at J to 1 base, leaving 2 bases not matched to a gene. Here the CDR3 reads CASSLTGSYEQYF. In DNA, the CDR3 is TGCGCCAGCAGCCTGACAGGGTCCTACGAGCAGTACTTC.

J is TRBJ1-1 and V is TRBV7-2; possible D gene TRBD1, 5 bases. The CDR3 extends over 16 amino acids. Germline values: CDR1 SGHTA, CDR2 FQGNSA. V gave up 2 bases and J gave up 1 base, with 14 bases separating them. CDR3 sequence: CASSLSAGRGNTEAFF. The CDR3 bases are TGTGCCAGCAGCTTATCGGCCGGAAGGGGGAACACTGAAGCTTTCTTT.

The chain combines TRBV5-1 with TRBJ2-1, with TRBD2 matching over 8 bases. With 1 base clipped from V and 7 bases from J, the junction kept 4 bases outside the gene matches. The CDR3 loop spans 14 amino acids. Germline-derived CDR1 and CDR2 are SGHRS and YFSETQ. This CDR3 is CASSLNGGANEQFF. The DNA of the CDR3 is TGCGCCAGCAGCTTGAACGGGGGGGCGAATGAGCAGTTCTTC.

This chain joins TRBV10-1 and TRBJ2-1; D remains unclear. Trimming took off 3 bases at V and 8 bases at J, with 14 bases between the two ends. Germline-derived CDR1 and CDR2 are WNHNN and SYGVQD (reference sequence). This CDR3 has 14 amino acids. The CDR3 DNA is TGCGCCAGCAGTGAAGGATTAGCTGGGTATGAGCAGTTCTTC. This encodes CASSEGLAGYEQFF.

The chain is built from TRBV5-8 and TRBJ2-3; 12 positions match TRBD2. Germline V CDR1 and CDR2: SGHTS, YDEGEE. The CDR3 totals 16 residues. J lost 1 base, V lost 4 bases, and 4 bases had no gene match. The CDR3 spells CASSARLAGGTDTQYF. The CDR3 nucleotides read TGTGCCAGCAGCGCCCGACTAGCGGGGGGCACAGATACGCAGTATTTT.

The chain combines TRBV19 with TRBJ2-2; D is perhaps TRBD1 (5 bases). The CDR3 has 16 residues. Deletions cut 3 bases from V and 0 bases from J, with 11 bases between. CDR1 LNHDA and CDR2 SQIVND come from the germline V gene (reference sequence). CDR3 nucleotides: TGTGCCAGTAGTATCTCAGGGTTCGCGAACACCGGGGAGCTGTTTTTT. Translation gives CASSISGFANTGELFF.

This chain uses TRBV25-1 with TRBJ2-3; TRBD1 might be the D (6 bases). The CDR3 is made up of 14 amino acids. Germline CDR1 MGHDK, CDR2 SYGVNS. Trimming took off 6 bases at V and 0 bases at J, with 10 bases between the two ends. The CDR3 nucleotides read TGTGCCAGCAGGAGGACAGAGAGCACAGATACGCAGTATTTT. Amino acids: CASRRTESTDTQYF.

J is TRBJ2-1 and V is TRBV14, with D uncertain. This CDR3 is 14 amino acids long. Germline CDR1 is SGHDN and CDR2 is FVKESK. The ends were cut back, 3 bases at V and 8 bases at J, with 14 bases in the middle. The CDR3 sequence is CASSQPGFGHEQFF. CDR3 DNA sequence: TGTGCCAGCAGCCAGCCGGGTTTTGGTCATGAGCAGTTCTTC.

The chain couples TRBV6-4 to TRBJ2-3, with a tentative D call TRBD2 (5 bases). V lost 2 bases, J lost 6 bases, and 9 bases lay in between. Germline CDR1 and CDR2: MRHNA and SNTAGT. The CDR3 has 13 residues. CDR3 DNA: TGTGCCAGCAGTGACCTAGCATACGATACGCAGTATTTT. This sequence encodes CASSDLAYDTQYF.

This chain links TRBV19 with TRBJ2-3; TRBD2 aligns across 8 bases. Germline-derived CDR1 and CDR2 are LNHDA and SQIVND (reference sequence). V lost 6 bases to trimming and J lost 2 bases; unmatched junction nucleotides: 10. This CDR3 contains 16 residues. This CDR3 reads CASSLSSGPTTDTQYF. The CDR3 nucleotides read TGTGCCAGTAGCCTATCTAGCGGGCCAACCACAGATACGCAGTATTTT. Drawing the rest from reference TRBV19 and TRBJ2-3, the complete variable domain is DGGITQSPKYLFRKEGQNVTLSCEQNLNHDAMYWYRQDPGQGLRLIYYSQIVNDFQKGDIAEGYSVSREKKESFPLTVTSAQKNPTAFYLCASSLSSGPTTDTQYFGPGTRLTVL.

J is TRBJ1-1 and V is TRBV9; no definite D call. V lost 3 bases and J 4 bases, leaving 13 bases between the germline ends. CDR3 size: 14 residues. Germline-derived CDR1 and CDR2 are SGDLS and YYNGEE. CDR3: CASSDEDRLTEAFF. CDR3 coding DNA: TGTGCCAGCAGCGACGAGGATAGGCTCACTGAAGCTTTCTTT.

The J gene is TRBJ2-2, the V gene TRBV10-1; D uncertain. Germline V gene data show CDR1 as WNHNN and CDR2 as SYGVQD (reference sequence). The CDR3 has 17 residues. Trimming left V 0 bases short and J 2 bases short, with 13 bases between. CDR3 sequence: CASSESPSRLNTGELFF. The CDR3 DNA is TGCGCCAGCAGTGAGTCTCCAAGTCGCCTAAACACCGGGGAGCTGTTTTTT.

This chain links TRBV7-2 with TRBJ2-5, with D possibly being TRBD1 (7 bases). This CDR3 contains 14 residues. The germline V gene has CDR1 SGHTA and CDR2 FQGNSA. V dropped 5 bases and J dropped 3 bases, with 13 bases sitting between them. This CDR3 reads CASSRQGGKETQYF. The CDR3 bases are TGTGCCAGCAGCCGACAGGGAGGCAAAGAGACCCAGTACTTC. The variable domain in full, completed from reference TRBV7-2 and TRBJ2-5, reads GAGVSQSPSNKVTEKGKDVELRCDPISGHTALYWYRQSLGQGLEFLIYFQGNSAPDKSGLPSDRFSAERTGGSVSTLTIQRTQQEDSAVYLCASSRQGGKETQYFGPGTRLLVL.

This CDR3 is CASSQEVVGVSSYNEQFF. The CDR3 DNA is TGTGCCAGCAGCCAAGAGGTAGTCGGGGTGAGCTCCTACAATGAGCAGTTCTTC. The chain has TRBV4-2 and TRBJ2-1, with D perhaps TRBD2 (5 bases). This CDR3 has 18 residues. V was trimmed by 0 bases and J by 0 bases, leaving 15 bases between them. CDR1 and CDR2 (germline): LGHNA, YNFKEQ.

The CDR3 nucleotides are TGTGCCAGCAGTTTATCGGGGGGACTAGCGGGTATCACAGATACGCAGTATTTT. Protein sequence: CASSLSGGLAGITDTQYF. The gene calls are TRBV27 and TRBJ2-3; 12 nucleotides agree with TRBD2. CDR1 is MNHEY, CDR2 SMNVEV, per germline (reference sequence). The V segment lost 0 bases and the J segment 2 bases; nucleotides outside the gene matches: 6. The CDR3 spans 18 residues.

The rearrangement joins TRBV6-5 to TRBJ2-2, with a possible D match to TRBD1 (7 bases). Deletions cut 0 bases from V and 3 bases from J, with 11 bases between. CDR3 length equals 16 residues. CDR1 is MNHEY and CDR2 is SVGAGI in the germline V gene. The CDR3 DNA is TGTGCCAGCAGTTACTCCGGCAGGGGGGACACCGGGGAGCTGTTTTTT. It yields the protein CASSYSGRGDTGELFF.

Remarks on this clone: The sample holds other DNA sequences that translate to the same CDR3. DNA for the CDR3: TGTGCCAGCAGTGATACAGGGGACACTGAAGCTTTCTTT. This codes for CASSDTGDTEAFF. The chain uses TRBV6-1 and TRBJ1-1; 7 positions match TRBD1. The CDR3 runs to 13 residues. Germline loops: CDR1 MNHNS, CDR2 SASEGT. The ends lost 3 bases at V and 3 bases at J; junction bases unmatched: 1.

This clone was picked up one time. As DNA, the CDR3 is TGTGCCAGCAGAGAATTAGGGAGTGCTAATGAAAAACTGTTTTTT. It translates to CASRELGSANEKLFF. This chain uses TRBV13 with TRBJ1-4; D remains unclear. The ends were cut back, 6 bases at V and 3 bases at J, with 14 bases in the middle. The germline gives CDR1 PRHDT, CDR2 FYEKMQ (reference sequence). CDR3 length: 15 amino acids.

Judged by abundance, this clone is medium-sized. This rearrangement joins TRBV5-1 to TRBJ1-1; no reliable D call. Germline CDR1 is SGHRS and CDR2 is YFSETQ. V shed 0 bases and J shed 4 bases, with 10 bases lying between them. CDR3 length equals 14 residues. The CDR3 reads CASSLVVRGTEAFF. The CDR3 DNA is TGCGCCAGCAGCTTGGTGGTTCGGGGCACTGAAGCTTTCTTT. The variable domain in full, completed from reference TRBV5-1 and TRBJ1-1, reads KAGVTQTPRYLIKTRGQQVTLSCSPISGHRSVSWYQQTPGQGLQFLFEYFSETQRNKGNFPGRFSGRQFSNSRSEMNVSTLELGDSALYLCASSLVVRGTEAFFGQGTRLTVV.

The V call is TRBV14, the J call TRBJ2-7; 9 nucleotides align to TRBD1. Per germline, CDR1 SGHDN and CDR2 FVKESK. The CDR3 spans 16 residues. The V and J ends lost 0 bases and 5 bases, in that order; junction bases with no gene match: 8. In DNA form, the CDR3 reads TGTGCCAGCAGCCAAGAACCCCGGACAGGGGTCAACGAGCAGTACTTC. Translated, it gives CASSQEPRTGVNEQYF.

This clone has just a few counts. The CDR3 coding sequence is TGTGCCAGCAGCCAAGACCTCAGCGGGGGGGGTGCTGAGCAGTTCTTC. Translation: CASSQDLSGGGAEQFF. The chain couples TRBV14 to TRBJ2-1; 10 bases line up with TRBD2. The CDR3 covers 16 residues. Germline CDR1 and CDR2: SGHDN and FVKESK. V gave up 0 bases and J gave up 9 bases; unmatched junction bases: 8.